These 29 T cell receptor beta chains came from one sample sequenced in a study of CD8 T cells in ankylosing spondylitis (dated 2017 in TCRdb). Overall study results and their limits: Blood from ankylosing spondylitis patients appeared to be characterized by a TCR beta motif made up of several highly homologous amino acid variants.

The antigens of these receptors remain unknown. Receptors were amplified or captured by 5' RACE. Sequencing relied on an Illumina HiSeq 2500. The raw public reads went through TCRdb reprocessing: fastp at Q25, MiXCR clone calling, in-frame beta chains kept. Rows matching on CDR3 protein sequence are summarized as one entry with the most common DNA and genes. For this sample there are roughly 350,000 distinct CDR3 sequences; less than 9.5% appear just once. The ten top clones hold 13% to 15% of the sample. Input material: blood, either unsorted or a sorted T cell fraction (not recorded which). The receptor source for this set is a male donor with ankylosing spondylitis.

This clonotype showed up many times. The CDR3: CASSYLAVTYEQYF. The CDR3 coding sequence is TGTGCCAGCAGTTACCTAGCGGTGACCTACGAGCAGTACTTC. This chain uses TRBV6-5 with TRBJ2-7, with 7 bases that match TRBD2. CDR3 length: 14 amino acids. V dropped 2 bases and J dropped 2; count of bases not matched to a gene: 3. The germline CDR1 and CDR2 sequences are MNHEY and SVGAGI.

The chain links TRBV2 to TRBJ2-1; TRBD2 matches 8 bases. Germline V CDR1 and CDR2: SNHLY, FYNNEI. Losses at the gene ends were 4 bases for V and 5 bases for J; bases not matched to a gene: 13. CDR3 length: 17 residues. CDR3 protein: CASSVKFATSVDNEQFF. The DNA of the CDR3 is TGTGCCAGCAGTGTTAAGTTCGCGACTAGCGTGGACAATGAGCAGTTCTTC. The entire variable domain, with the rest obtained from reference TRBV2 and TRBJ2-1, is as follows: EPEVTQTPSHQVTQMGQEVILRCVPISNHLYFYWYRQILGQKVEFLVSFYNNEISEKSEIFDDQFSVERPDGSNFTLKIRSTKLEDSAMYFCASSVKFATSVDNEQFFGPGTRLTVL.

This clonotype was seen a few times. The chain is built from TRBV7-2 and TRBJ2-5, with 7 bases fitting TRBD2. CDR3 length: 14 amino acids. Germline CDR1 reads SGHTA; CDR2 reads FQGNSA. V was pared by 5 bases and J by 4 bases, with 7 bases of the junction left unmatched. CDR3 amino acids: CASSLGGDPETQYF. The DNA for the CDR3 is TGTGCCAGCAGCCTGGGGGGGGACCCAGAGACCCAGTACTTC.

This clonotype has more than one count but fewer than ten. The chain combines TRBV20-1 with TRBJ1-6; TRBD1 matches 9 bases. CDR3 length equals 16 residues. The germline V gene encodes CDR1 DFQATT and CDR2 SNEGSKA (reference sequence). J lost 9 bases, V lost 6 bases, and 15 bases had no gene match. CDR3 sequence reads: CSAREEPGTGSSPLHF. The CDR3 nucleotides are TGCAGTGCGAGGGAGGAGCCGGGGACAGGGTCTTCACCCCTCCACTTT.

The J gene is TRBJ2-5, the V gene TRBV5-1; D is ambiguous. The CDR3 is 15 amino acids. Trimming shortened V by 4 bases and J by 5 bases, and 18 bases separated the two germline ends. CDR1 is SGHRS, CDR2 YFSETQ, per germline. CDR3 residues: CASSAEPVDFETQYF. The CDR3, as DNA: TGCGCCAGCAGCGCAGAACCGGTAGACTTTGAGACCCAGTACTTC.

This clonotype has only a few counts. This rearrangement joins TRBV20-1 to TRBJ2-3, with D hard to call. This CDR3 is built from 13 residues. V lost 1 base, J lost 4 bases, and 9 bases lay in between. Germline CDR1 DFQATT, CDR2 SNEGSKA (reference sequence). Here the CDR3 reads CSARAVFADTQYF. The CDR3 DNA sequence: TGCAGTGCTAGAGCTGTGTTCGCAGATACGCAGTATTTT.

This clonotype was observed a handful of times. The CDR3 DNA is TGCGCCAGCAGCACGGGACAGATCTACGAGCAGTACTTC. Protein: CASSTGQIYEQYF. V gene TRBV5-1 combines with J gene TRBJ2-7; TRBD1 aligns across 7 bases. The germline V gene has CDR1 SGHRS and CDR2 YFSETQ. The CDR3 spans 13 residues. Losses at the gene ends were 4 bases for V and 3 bases for J; bases not matched to a gene: 4.

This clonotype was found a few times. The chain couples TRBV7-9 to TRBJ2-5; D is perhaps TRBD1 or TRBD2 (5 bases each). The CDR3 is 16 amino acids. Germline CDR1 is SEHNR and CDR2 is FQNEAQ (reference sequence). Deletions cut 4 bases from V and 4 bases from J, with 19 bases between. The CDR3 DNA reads TGTGCCAGCAGCTCTACCGGGGCCATCCCCAGAGAGACCCAGTACTTC. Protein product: CASSSTGAIPRETQYF.

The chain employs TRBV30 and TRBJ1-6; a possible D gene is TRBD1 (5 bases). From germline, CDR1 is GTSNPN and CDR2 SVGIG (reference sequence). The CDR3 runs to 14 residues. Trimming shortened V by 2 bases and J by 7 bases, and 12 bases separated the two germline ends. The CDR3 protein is CAWSTGTDNSPLHF. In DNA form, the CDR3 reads TGTGCCTGGAGTACCGGGACCGACAATTCACCCCTCCACTTT.

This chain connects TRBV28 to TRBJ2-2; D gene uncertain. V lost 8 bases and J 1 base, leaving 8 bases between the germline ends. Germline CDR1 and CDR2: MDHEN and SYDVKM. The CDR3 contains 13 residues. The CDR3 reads CASGWRNTGELFF. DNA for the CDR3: TGTGCCAGCGGTTGGCGGAACACCGGGGAGCTGTTTTTT.

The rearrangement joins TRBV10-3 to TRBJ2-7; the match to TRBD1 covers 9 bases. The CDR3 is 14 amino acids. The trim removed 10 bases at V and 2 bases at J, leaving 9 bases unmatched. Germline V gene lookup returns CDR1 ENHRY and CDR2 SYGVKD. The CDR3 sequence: CASHDRGATYEQYF. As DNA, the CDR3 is TGTGCCAGCCACGACAGGGGGGCAACCTACGAGCAGTACTTC.

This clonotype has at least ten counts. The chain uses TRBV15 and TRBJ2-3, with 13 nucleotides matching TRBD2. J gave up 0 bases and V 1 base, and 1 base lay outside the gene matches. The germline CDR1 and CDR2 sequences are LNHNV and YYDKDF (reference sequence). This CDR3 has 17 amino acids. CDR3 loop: CATSRGTSGSSTDTQYF. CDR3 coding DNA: TGTGCCACCAGCAGAGGGACTAGCGGGAGTAGCACAGATACGCAGTATTTT.

Here the CDR3 DNA reads TGTGCCAGCAGCCCTCGTCTACTAGCGGGAGTTACAGATACGCAGTATTTT. Residues: CASSPRLLAGVTDTQYF. The rearrangement uses TRBV14 and TRBJ2-3; 11 nucleotides match TRBD2. Germline V gene sequence: CDR1 SGHDN, CDR2 FVKESK. Unmatched junction bases numbered 9, after V lost 4 bases and J lost 3 bases. The CDR3 spans 17 residues.

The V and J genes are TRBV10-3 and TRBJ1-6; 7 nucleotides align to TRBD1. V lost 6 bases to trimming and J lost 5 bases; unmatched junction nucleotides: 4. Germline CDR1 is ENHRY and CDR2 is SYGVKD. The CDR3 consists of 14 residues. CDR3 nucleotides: TGTGCCATCAGCGGGGACAGAAATAATTCACCCCTCCACTTT. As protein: CAISGDRNNSPLHF.

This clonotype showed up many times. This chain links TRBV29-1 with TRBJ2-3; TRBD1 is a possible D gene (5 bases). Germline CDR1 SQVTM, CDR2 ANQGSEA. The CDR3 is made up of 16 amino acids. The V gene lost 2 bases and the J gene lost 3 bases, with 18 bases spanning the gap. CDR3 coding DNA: TGCAGCGTTGAATTCGGACAAGGCCTAGGGACAGATACGCAGTATTTT. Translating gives CSVEFGQGLGTDTQYF.

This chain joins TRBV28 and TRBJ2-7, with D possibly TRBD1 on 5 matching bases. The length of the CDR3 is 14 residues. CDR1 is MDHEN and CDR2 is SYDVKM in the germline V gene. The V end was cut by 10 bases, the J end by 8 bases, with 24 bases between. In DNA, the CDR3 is TGTGCCATCCAACTCCCCCAGGGCGGTGAAAAGCAGTACTTC. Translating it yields CAIQLPQGGEKQYF.

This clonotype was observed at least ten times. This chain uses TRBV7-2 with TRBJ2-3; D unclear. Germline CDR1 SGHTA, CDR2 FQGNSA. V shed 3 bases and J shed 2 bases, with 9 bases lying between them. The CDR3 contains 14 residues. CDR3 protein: CASSFRAVTDTQYF. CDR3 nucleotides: TGTGCCAGCAGCTTCCGGGCGGTCACAGATACGCAGTATTTT.

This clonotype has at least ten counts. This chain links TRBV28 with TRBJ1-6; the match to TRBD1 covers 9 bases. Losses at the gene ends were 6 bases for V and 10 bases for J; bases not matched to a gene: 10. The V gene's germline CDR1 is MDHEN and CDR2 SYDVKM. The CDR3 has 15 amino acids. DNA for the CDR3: TGTGCCAGCAGGGAGCCGGGACAGGGCAAGTCACCCCTCCACTTT. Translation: CASREPGQGKSPLHF.

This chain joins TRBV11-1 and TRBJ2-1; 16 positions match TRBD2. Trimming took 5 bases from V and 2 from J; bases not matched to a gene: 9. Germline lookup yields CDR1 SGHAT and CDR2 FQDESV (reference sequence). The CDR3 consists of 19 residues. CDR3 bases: TGTGCCAGCAGCCCGGGACTAGCGGGAGGGCGAGGCACCTACAATGAGCAGTTCTTC. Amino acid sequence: CASSPGLAGGRGTYNEQFF.

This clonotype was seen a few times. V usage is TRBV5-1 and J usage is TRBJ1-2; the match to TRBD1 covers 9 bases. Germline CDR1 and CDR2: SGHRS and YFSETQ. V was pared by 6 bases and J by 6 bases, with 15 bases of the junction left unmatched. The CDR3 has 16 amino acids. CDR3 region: CASTFGDRGAGNGYTF. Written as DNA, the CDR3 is TGCGCCAGCACCTTCGGAGACAGGGGGGCAGGAAATGGCTACACCTTC.

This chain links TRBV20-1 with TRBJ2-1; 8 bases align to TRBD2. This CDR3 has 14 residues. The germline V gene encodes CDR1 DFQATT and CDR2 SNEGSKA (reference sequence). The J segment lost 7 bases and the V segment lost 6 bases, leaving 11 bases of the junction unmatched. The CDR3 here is CSASERESRNEQFF. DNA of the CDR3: TGCAGTGCATCTGAGCGGGAGTCTCGAAATGAGCAGTTCTTC.

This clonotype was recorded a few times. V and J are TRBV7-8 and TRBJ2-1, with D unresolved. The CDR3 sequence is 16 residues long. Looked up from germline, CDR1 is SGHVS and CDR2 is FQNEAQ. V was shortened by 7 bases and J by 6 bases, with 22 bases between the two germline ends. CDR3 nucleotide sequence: TGTGCCAGCAAGCCCCATTTGGGCATCGGGCTCAATGAGCAGTTCTTC. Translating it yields CASKPHLGIGLNEQFF.

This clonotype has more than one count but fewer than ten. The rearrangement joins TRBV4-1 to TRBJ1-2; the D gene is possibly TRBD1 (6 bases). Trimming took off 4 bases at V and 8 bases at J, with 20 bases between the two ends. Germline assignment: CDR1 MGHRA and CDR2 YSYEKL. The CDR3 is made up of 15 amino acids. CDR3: CASSLLAVETGGYTF. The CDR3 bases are TGCGCCAGCAGCCTGCTTGCTGTGGAGACAGGAGGCTACACCTTC.

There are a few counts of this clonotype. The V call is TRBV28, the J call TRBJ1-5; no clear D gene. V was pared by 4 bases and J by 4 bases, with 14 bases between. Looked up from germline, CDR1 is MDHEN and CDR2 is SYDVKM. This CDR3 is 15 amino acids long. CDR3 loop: CASSSEGTLNQPQHF. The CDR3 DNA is TGTGCCAGCAGTTCCGAGGGCACTCTAAATCAGCCCCAGCATTTT.

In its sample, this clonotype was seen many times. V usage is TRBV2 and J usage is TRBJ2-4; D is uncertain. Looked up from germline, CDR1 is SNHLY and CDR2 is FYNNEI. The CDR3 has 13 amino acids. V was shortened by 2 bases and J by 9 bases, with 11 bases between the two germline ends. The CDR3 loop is CASSERLVPIQYF. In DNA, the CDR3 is TGTGCCAGCAGTGAAAGGCTAGTTCCCATTCAGTACTTC.

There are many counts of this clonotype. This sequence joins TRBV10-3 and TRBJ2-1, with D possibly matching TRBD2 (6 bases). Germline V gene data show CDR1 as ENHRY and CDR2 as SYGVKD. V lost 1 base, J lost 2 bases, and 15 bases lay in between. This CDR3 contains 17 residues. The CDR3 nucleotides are TGTGCCATCAGTGAGTACACCGGGACTCCAACCTACAATGAGCAGTTCTTC. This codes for CAISEYTGTPTYNEQFF.

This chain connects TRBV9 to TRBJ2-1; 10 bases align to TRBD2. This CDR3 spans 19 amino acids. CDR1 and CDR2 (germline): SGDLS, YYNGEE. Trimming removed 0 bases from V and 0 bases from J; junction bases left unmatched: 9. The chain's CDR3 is CASSVGVAASGSSYNEQFF. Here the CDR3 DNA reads TGTGCCAGCAGCGTAGGGGTTGCGGCTAGCGGGAGCTCCTACAATGAGCAGTTCTTC.

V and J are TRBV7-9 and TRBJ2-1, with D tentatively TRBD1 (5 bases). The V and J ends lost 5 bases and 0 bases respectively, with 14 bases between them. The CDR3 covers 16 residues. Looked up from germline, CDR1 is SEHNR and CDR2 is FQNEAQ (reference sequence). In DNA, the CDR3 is TGTGCCAGCAGCCTCTCAGGGAATCCCTCCTACAATGAGCAGTTCTTC. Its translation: CASSLSGNPSYNEQFF.

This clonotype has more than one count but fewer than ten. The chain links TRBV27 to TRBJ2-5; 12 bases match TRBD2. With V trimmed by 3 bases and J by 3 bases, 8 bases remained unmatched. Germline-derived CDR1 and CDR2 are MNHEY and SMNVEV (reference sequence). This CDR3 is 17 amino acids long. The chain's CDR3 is CASSFSRLAGAEETQYF. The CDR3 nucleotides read TGTGCCAGCAGTTTCTCCCGACTAGCGGGAGCTGAAGAGACCCAGTACTTC.